The T cell receptor beta chain under discussion was sequenced for a study of cytomegalovirus exposure and HLA in healthy donors. The study's findings and limits: Reportedly, HLA-A and HLA-B alleles of most subjects were accurately predicted from TCR beta. Later on, an analysis found that several of the most significant clusters appeared to be linked to common viral pathogens, which included parvovirus B19.

A few counts support this clone. Its antigen is as yet unknown. V gave up 5 bases and J gave up 5 bases, with 9 bases separating them. The CDR3 runs to 12 residues. Looked up from germline, CDR1 is MDHEN and CDR2 is SYDVKM. The PCR employed 60 Vbeta primers together with 13 Jbeta primers. The assay was immunoSEQ multiplex PCR, and TCRdb's table has in-frame clones only and misses some. This table holds about 150,000 clones, approximately 69% found once. The sequenced material came from PBMCs. This chain connects TRBV28 to TRBJ1-1; D uncertain. The receptor comes from a man between 25 and 39 years old in good health and CMV-seronegative. CDR3 DNA: TGTGCCAGCAGTGTGGACTTTACTGAAGCTTTCTTT. As protein: CASSVDFTEAFF.